This TCR beta chain originates from a study of T-cell memory formation after mild COVID-19 (TCRdb year 2021). Background on the whole study: Most TCR sequence clusters were specific to one of the two donors. In two donors, T-cell clones that expanded and contracted after mild COVID-19 were tracked by sequencing TCRalpha and TCRbeta repertoires over time. Two young, previously healthy adult volunteers made up the cohort, one male and one female. The full study reports these points: Contracting CD4+ clones appeared mostly in the CM and EM memory subsets, whereas CD8+ clones were enriched in EMRA. The detection of some responding clones in pre-infection memory suggests that pre-existing cross-reactive memory T cells joined the SARS-CoV-2 response. SARS-CoV-2 specificity of the second-wave clones peaking on day 37 was not confirmed. The study covered only two mild cases, and larger cohorts including severe cases with pre-infection samples were considered necessary. Balanced CD4/CD8 phenotypes were observed for clones contracting from day 15 to 85, whereas a bias towards CD4+ was observed for a second wave of clones expanding from day 15 to 37.

These reads were obtained on an Illumina NovaSeq 6000. TCRalpha and TCRbeta cDNA libraries were constructed by 5'RACE with constant-segment primers, with sample barcodes and unique molecular identifiers being introduced. Trizol reagent was used to extract RNA from every sample. Library amplification was performed in two PCR steps, and a second sample barcode and Illumina TruSeq adapters were introduced in the second step. Libraries were sequenced on an Illumina NovaSeq with 2 x 150 bp paired-end reads. In the authors' own workflow: Demultiplexing of reads and collapsing into UMI-guided consensus sequences were performed with migec v1.2.7. With mixcr v2.1.11, UMI consensuses were aligned to TRA and TRB V and J templates and assembled into clonotypes. Expanded or contracted clonotypes were those called significant by both edgeR and NoisET, with noise models trained on biological replicates. For edgeR calls, the cutoffs were a false discovery rate-adjusted p below 0.01 and a log2 fold-change threshold of 1. As an exploratory analysis of dynamics, PCA with hierarchical clustering was applied to max-normalized trajectories of the 1000 most abundant clonotypes. Separately sequenced CD4+ and CD8+ repertoires were used to assign a CD4 or CD8 phenotype to each responding clone. The raw public reads went through TCRdb reprocessing: fastp at Q25, MiXCR clone calling, in-frame beta chains kept. Rows with a matching CDR3 protein are joined into one entry that keeps the most common DNA and genes. V and J calls and clone size were set by TCRdb, not the authors. The sample table contains about 110,000 distinct CDR3 sequences; only one count was recorded for 9.5% to 15% of them. The ten largest clonotypes hold 27% of the sample.

PBMCs were isolated by Ficoll-Paque density gradient centrifugation. This clonotype was detected a few times. Its antigen is currently not known. One base away there is no much larger clone; base qualities are not given. The source of this sequence is an adult woman who had mild COVID-19 (a few samples of this study predate the infection). The sample titles of this study are shuffled in the database, so cell type and time point are left out; the donor was told from shared clones. Sample: PBMCs or a T cell subset sorted from them (not recorded which).

The DNA reads TGTGCCGGCGACAGGGGGATGTATGGCTACACCTTC. Its product reads: CAGDRGMYGYTF. This chain is built from TRBV7-9 and TRBJ1-2, with 9 bases aligning to TRBD1. Trimmed from V: 11 bases; trimmed from J: 5 bases; junction bases lacking a gene match: 6. Based on the germline V gene (reference sequence), the CDR1 and CDR2 sequences are SEHNR and FQNEAQ. Inclusive of the bounding cysteine and phenylalanine, the CDR3 is 12 residues long. Only the CDR3 part of the read is kept: 36 bases, read in frame from the first base.